The 31 T cell receptor beta chains in this list originate from one sample, sequenced in a study of T cells after yellow fever vaccination. TCRdb recomputed calls from the 5' RACE reads with MiXCR, one row per CDR3 protein. The table includes over 85,000 distinct CDR3 sequences, over 8% detected once. Here the sequenced sample was CD8+ T cells not binding an NS4B(214-222) dextramer, sorted from PBMCs, taken around 15 days after the first yellow fever vaccination. The source of these receptors is a man aged 18 to 30 who received the YFV17D yellow fever vaccine.

This clonotype was counted between two and nine times. This chain uses TRBV4-1 with TRBJ2-7, with 8 bases lining up with TRBD2. This CDR3 has 15 amino acids. Germline V gene data show CDR1 as MGHRA and CDR2 as YSYEKL. V shed 0 bases, J shed 4 bases, and the junction held 5 bases outside the gene matches. For the CDR3, the DNA is TGCGCCAGCAGCCAAGATGCGAGCGGGGGTTACGAGCAGTACTTC. This gives the protein CASSQDASGGYEQYF.

The chain employs TRBV2 and TRBJ2-1; TRBD2 aligns across 13 bases. CDR1 and CDR2 from the germline V gene are SNHLY and FYNNEI. The CDR3 covers 18 residues. V shed 5 bases, J shed 3 bases, and the junction held 10 bases outside the gene matches. Here the CDR3 reads CASSQGTSGVNFYNEQFF. The CDR3 DNA reads as TGTGCCAGCAGTCAAGGGACTAGCGGGGTAAACTTCTACAATGAGCAGTTCTTC.

The chain employs TRBV5-1 and TRBJ2-5; 7 positions match TRBD1. With V trimmed by 0 bases and J by 4 bases, 15 bases remained unmatched. CDR1 and CDR2 from the germline V gene are SGHRS and YFSETQ. The CDR3 runs 18 residues. The CDR3 coding sequence is TGCGCCAGCAGCTTGGCCCTCGGGGCAGGGGGAAAGCCAGAGACCCAGTACTTC. This translates into CASSLALGAGGKPETQYF.

This clonotype came up a few times. V and J are TRBV4-1 and TRBJ2-7; D call uncertain. Per the germline V gene, CDR1 is MGHRA and CDR2 is YSYEKL. The CDR3 is 17 residues long. Trimming stripped 1 base from V and 0 bases from J, with 16 bases between. The CDR3 DNA follows: TGCGCCAGCAGCCAAGTCTCGCAGCCGCAGCTCTCCTACGAGCAGTACTTC. It encodes CASSQVSQPQLSYEQYF.

In this sample, this clonotype turned up a few times. The rearrangement links TRBV11-2 to TRBJ2-5; perhaps TRBD2 as D (6 bases). V was trimmed by 0 bases and J by 5 bases, leaving 7 bases between them. The CDR3 is 13 amino acids. Germline CDR1 and CDR2: SGHAT and FQNNGV. CDR3 sequence: CASSLELAETQYF. DNA for the CDR3: TGTGCCAGCAGCTTAGAGCTAGCGGAGACCCAGTACTTC.

This clonotype was seen a handful of times. The chain couples TRBV5-1 to TRBJ2-1; the match to TRBD1 covers 7 bases. Germline V gene sequence: CDR1 SGHRS, CDR2 YFSETQ. Trimming took 6 bases from V and 7 from J; bases not matched to a gene: 10. The CDR3 runs to 14 residues. The CDR3 is CASNRGPGGNEQFF. CDR3 in DNA: TGCGCCAGCAACAGGGGTCCTGGGGGTAATGAGCAGTTCTTC. The variable domain in full, completed from reference TRBV5-1 and TRBJ2-1, reads KAGVTQTPRYLIKTRGQQVTLSCSPISGHRSVSWYQQTPGQGLQFLFEYFSETQRNKGNFPGRFSGRQFSNSRSEMNVSTLELGDSALYLCASNRGPGGNEQFFGPGTRLTVL.

The gene calls are TRBV4-1 and TRBJ2-7; D gene uncertain. Trimming took off 2 bases at V and 2 bases at J, with 10 bases between the two ends. This CDR3 is built from 14 residues. Germline V gene sequence: CDR1 MGHRA, CDR2 YSYEKL. In nucleotides, the CDR3 is TGCGCCAGCAGCCAAACCAGGTCCGCCTACGAGCAGTACTTC. Its protein is CASSQTRSAYEQYF.

This rearrangement joins TRBV27 to TRBJ1-1; D remains unclear. Trimming removed 5 bases from V and 7 bases from J, with 14 bases in between. Per germline, CDR1 MNHEY and CDR2 SMNVEV (reference sequence). The CDR3 length is 13 residues. DNA for the CDR3: TGTGCCAGCAGTCCCGTCGGGAGTCTTGAAGCTTTCTTT. It translates to CASSPVGSLEAFF.

The chain is built from TRBV6-1 and TRBJ2-1; TRBD2 matches 8 bases. In germline, CDR1 is MNHNS, CDR2 SASEGT. Unmatched junction bases numbered 6, after V lost 8 bases and J lost 0 bases. The CDR3 consists of 15 residues. The CDR3 DNA sequence: TGTGCCAGCGCGGTCGGGGGGGGCTCCTACAATGAGCAGTTCTTC. Protein sequence: CASAVGGGSYNEQFF.

This rearrangement joins TRBV5-1 to TRBJ2-1; 13 bases match TRBD2. V shed 4 bases and J 3 bases; nucleotides not matched to a gene: 7. Germline V lookup: CDR1 SGHRS, CDR2 YFSETQ. This CDR3 contains 17 residues. CDR3 sequence reads: CASSLAGLAGDYNEQFF. The CDR3 region has the DNA TGCGCCAGCAGCCTGGCCGGACTAGCGGGGGACTACAATGAGCAGTTCTTC.

V gene TRBV4-1 combines with J gene TRBJ2-4; possibly TRBD1 for D (7 bases). The germline V gene encodes CDR1 MGHRA and CDR2 YSYEKL. Between the trimmed V and J ends, which lost 1 base and 1 base, there was a span of 14 bases. The CDR3 is 17 amino acids. The CDR3 region has the DNA TGCGCCAGCAGCCAAGTTCTCAGGGGGGAGGCCAAAAACATTCAGTACTTC. Encoded protein: CASSQVLRGEAKNIQYF.

The gene calls are TRBV15 and TRBJ2-3; either TRBD1 or TRBD2 may supply D (7 bases each). Germline loops: CDR1 LNHNV, CDR2 YYDKDF (reference sequence). This CDR3 region has 15 residues. Trimming took 1 base from V and 5 from J, leaving 13 bases between them. The CDR3: CATSRAGGAGDTQYF. The CDR3 DNA is TGTGCCACCAGCAGAGCAGGGGGGGCAGGAGATACGCAGTATTTT.

The table lists this clonotype with a few counts. The genes are TRBV6-5 and TRBJ2-1, with 10 bases matching TRBD2. J was trimmed by 10 bases and V by 2 bases; bases with no gene match: 8. The CDR3 loop spans 15 amino acids. Germline CDR1 and CDR2: MNHEY and SVGAGI. CDR3 coding DNA: TGTGCCAGCAGTTACGTGGCTAGCGGGGGTTGGGAGCAGTTCTTC. Encoded protein: CASSYVASGGWEQFF.

The V gene is TRBV27, the J gene TRBJ2-3; D may be TRBD2 (6 bases). The CDR3 runs to 15 residues. CDR1 and CDR2 from the germline V gene are MNHEY and SMNVEV (reference sequence). Trimming stripped 3 bases from V and 5 bases from J, with 15 bases between. CDR3 DNA sequence: TGTGCCAGCAGTTTCGGGACTGGACGGTTAGATACGCAGTATTTT. Its translation: CASSFGTGRLDTQYF.

The rearrangement joins TRBV6-1 to TRBJ2-5; 7 nucleotides line up with TRBD1. This CDR3 has 13 residues. Trimming took 5 bases from V and 3 from J; bases not matched to a gene: 3. Per the germline V gene, CDR1 is MNHNS and CDR2 is SASEGT. CDR3 nucleotide sequence: TGTGCCAGCAGTCAACAGGGGAAAGAGACCCAGTACTTC. Amino acid sequence: CASSQQGKETQYF.

V usage is TRBV29-1 and J usage is TRBJ1-2; D may be TRBD1 (6 bases). This CDR3 has 14 amino acids. Germline V gives CDR1 SQVTM, CDR2 ANQGSEA. V lost 5 bases and J lost 1, with 14 bases in between. CDR3 DNA sequence: TGCAGCGTTCTTACAGGGTTCCTTAACTATGGCTACACCTTC. Encoded protein: CSVLTGFLNYGYTF.

This clonotype was detected a few times. This chain joins TRBV4-1 and TRBJ2-1; D uncertain. V gave up 0 bases and J gave up 4 bases, with 10 bases separating them. Germline CDR1 and CDR2: MGHRA and YSYEKL. The CDR3 has 15 residues. The CDR3 nucleotides are TGCGCCAGCAGCCAAGATCGGGTTACTTACAATGAGCAGTTCTTC. Encoded protein: CASSQDRVTYNEQFF.

The table lists this clonotype with a count of one. V gene TRBV5-5 combines with J gene TRBJ2-1, with D possibly TRBD1 on 6 matching bases. This CDR3 spans 13 amino acids. Germline CDR1 and CDR2: SGHKS and YYEKEE (reference sequence). Trimming left V 2 bases short and J 10 bases short, with 13 bases between. This CDR3 is CASSFPGAGEQFF. CDR3 bases: TGTGCCAGCAGCTTCCCAGGGGCCGGGGAGCAGTTCTTC.

This chain joins TRBV4-3 and TRBJ2-1, with a possible D match to TRBD2 (5 bases). V lost 1 base and J 7 bases, leaving 11 bases between the germline ends. Germline values: CDR1 LGHNA, CDR2 YSLEER. The CDR3 consists of 14 residues. DNA for the CDR3: TGCGCCAGCAGCCAAGGAGAGGGATGGAATGAGCAGTTCTTC. Encoded protein: CASSQGEGWNEQFF.

The chain has TRBV11-2 and TRBJ2-3; no firm D call. Per the germline V gene, CDR1 is SGHAT and CDR2 is FQNNGV. This CDR3 has 15 amino acids. The germline V and J ends were trimmed by 5 bases and 0 bases, with 12 bases remaining between them. The CDR3 here is CASSPEGSSTDTQYF. The CDR3 nucleotides read TGTGCCAGCAGCCCGGAAGGGTCTAGCACAGATACGCAGTATTTT.

Ten or more counts support this clonotype. This chain joins TRBV5-1 and TRBJ2-3; the match to TRBD2 covers 14 bases. The CDR3 sequence is 16 residues long. Germline-derived CDR1 and CDR2 are SGHRS and YFSETQ. V was pared by 4 bases and J by 3 bases, with 4 bases of the junction left unmatched. CDR3 in amino acids: CASSQGLAGETDTQYF. DNA of the CDR3: TGCGCCAGCAGCCAGGGACTAGCGGGGGAGACAGATACGCAGTATTTT.

V gene TRBV11-1 combines with J gene TRBJ1-1, with no clear D. CDR1 is SGHAT, CDR2 FQDESV, per germline (reference sequence). Deletions cut 5 bases from V and 0 bases from J, with 7 bases between. This CDR3 spans 13 amino acids. The CDR3 spells CASSLRLNTEAFF. In nucleotides, the CDR3 is TGTGCCAGCAGCCTTAGACTGAACACTGAAGCTTTCTTT.

This sequence joins TRBV12-3 or TRBV12-4 and TRBJ1-2, with D perhaps matching TRBD1 (5 bases). Trimming pared 7 bases from V and 8 bases from J, leaving 14 bases between. This CDR3 has 12 amino acids. The CDR3 spells CASTWGTKGYTF. For the CDR3, the DNA is TGTGCCAGCACCTGGGGCACGAAGGGCTACACCTTC.

A few counts support this clonotype. The chain links TRBV7-9 to TRBJ2-7; D may be TRBD2 (5 bases). The CDR3 extends over 17 amino acids. The V gene's germline CDR1 is SEHNR and CDR2 FQNEAQ (reference sequence). Between the trimmed V and J ends, which lost 5 bases and 5 bases, there was a span of 25 bases. The CDR3 DNA reads TGTGCCAGCAGCCGCCCCCCCGCGGCAAGGAGGTTACACGAGCAGTACTTC. Translated: CASSRPPAARRLHEQYF. Drawing the rest from reference TRBV7-9 and TRBJ2-7, the complete variable domain is DTGVSQNPRHKITKRGQNVTFRCDPISEHNRLYWYRQTLGQGPEFLTYFQNEAQLEKSRLLSDRFSAERPKGSFSTLEIQRTEQGDSAMYLCASSRPPAARRLHEQYFGPGTRLTVT.

Only a few counts were recorded for this clonotype. The V call is TRBV6-2 or TRBV6-3, the J call TRBJ2-2; TRBD1 is a possible D gene (6 bases). The CDR3 length is 18 residues. CDR1 is MNHEY, CDR2 SVGEGT, per germline. With 0 bases removed from V and 1 base from J, the gap between germline ends came to 15 bases. CDR3 DNA sequence: TGTGCCAGCAGTTACTCCCTCGGCCCGGGACAGAACACCGGGGAGCTGTTTTTT. Translating it yields CASSYSLGPGQNTGELFF.

This clonotype was observed at least ten times. This chain connects TRBV5-6 to TRBJ2-7; D gene ambiguous. Germline lookup yields CDR1 SGHDT and CDR2 YYEEEE. V was clipped by 0 bases and J by 1 base, with 5 bases between them. This CDR3 is 13 amino acids long. The CDR3 reads CASSLGSSYEQYV. CDR3 DNA: TGTGCCAGCAGCTTGGGGTCATCCTACGAGCAGTACGTC.

The table lists this clonotype with a few counts. The CDR3 region has the DNA TGCAGCTGCTGGTCAGGGCGGACCACTGAAGCTTTCTTT. It translates to CSCWSGRTTEAFF. The V gene is TRBV29-1, the J gene TRBJ1-1, with a tentative D call TRBD1 (5 bases). The length of the CDR3 is 13 residues. Germline V gene lookup returns CDR1 SQVTM and CDR2 ANQGSEA. V was pared by 8 bases and J by 4 bases, with 17 bases between.

This clonotype was recorded a few times. The chain employs TRBV6-5 and TRBJ2-2; a weak D match, TRBD1 (6 bases). Germline V CDR1 and CDR2: MNHEY, SVGAGI. This CDR3 region has 17 residues. V was shortened by 2 bases and J by 3 bases, with 16 bases between the two germline ends. Written as DNA, the CDR3 is TGTGCCAGCAGTTACCGTGCCGGGACATCCTACACCGGGGAGCTGTTTTTT. Protein sequence: CASSYRAGTSYTGELFF.

This clonotype was observed a handful of times. The chain carries TRBV30 and TRBJ1-1; no definite D call. There are 13 residues in the CDR3. The germline CDR1 and CDR2 sequences are GTSNPN and SVGIG (reference sequence). The V and J ends lost 2 bases and 1 base respectively, with 8 bases between them. CDR3 in DNA: TGTGCCTGGAGTTTTAACCCGAACACTGAAGCTTTCTTT. This sequence encodes CAWSFNPNTEAFF.

This clonotype has more than one count but fewer than ten. The chain employs TRBV9 and TRBJ1-4; the D gene is possibly TRBD1 (6 bases). The CDR3 has 12 amino acids. V was shortened by 0 bases and J by 10 bases, with 7 bases between the two germline ends. CDR1 SGDLS and CDR2 YYNGEE come from the germline V gene. The CDR3 reads CASSVEGGKLFF. The CDR3 DNA follows: TGTGCCAGCAGCGTAGAAGGGGGAAAACTGTTTTTT.

This clonotype has more than one count but fewer than ten. This chain uses TRBV7-2 with TRBJ1-4; the match to TRBD1 covers 12 bases. Unmatched junction bases numbered 7, after V lost 5 bases and J lost 3 bases. Per the germline V gene, CDR1 is SGHTA and CDR2 is FQGNSA. CDR3 length: 17 amino acids. This CDR3 is CASSGGTGGSANEKLFF. CDR3 DNA: TGTGCCAGCAGCGGGGGGACAGGGGGCTCGGCTAATGAAAAACTGTTTTTT.